This is a list of T cell receptor beta chains from one sample in a study of T cells in localized non-small cell lung cancer. TCRdb's table, derived via immunoSEQ multiplex PCR, lists solely in-frame clones and lacks some. Of fewer than 2,000 clones in the sample, around 35% were seen once. The sequences come from lung tumor tissue, collected before any cancer treatment. The receptors originated from a male donor older than 55 with stage III squamous cell lung carcinoma. The conserved cysteine and the conserved F or W are not part of the CDR3 here. D genes are given only for firm matches. The size entry is marked missing in some rows and otherwise reads once, few, many or a size class.

ASRPYAAGGMNTGELF - TRBD2 TRBJ2-2 TRBV28
AISESNSGNTEAF - - TRBJ1-1 TRBV10-3
ASSLGDRNTEAF - - TRBJ1-1 TRBV11-3
ASRGQGARNTEAF few TRBD1 TRBJ1-1 TRBV6-8
ASSWSSGTGGTGELF - TRBD1 TRBJ2-2 TRBV27
ASSLAGTGVSPLH few TRBD1 TRBJ1-6 TRBV11-3
ATSPYQGRRYEQY few - TRBJ2-7 TRBV15
ASSLDSQQY - - TRBJ2-4 TRBV19
ASSTGGGTYEQY few TRBD2 TRBJ2-7 TRBV19
ASRSGTHNQPQH - - TRBJ1-5 TRBV19
ASGGQGPGELF - TRBD1 TRBJ2-2 TRBV19
ASSPTGASYGYT medium-sized TRBD1 TRBJ1-2 TRBV11-3
ASSLGGRNTEAF - - TRBJ1-1 TRBV11-3
ASSITPGLAYEQY medium-sized - TRBJ2-7 TRBV11-3
ASSDRADTQY - TRBD1 TRBJ2-3 TRBV10-1
ASSQDWSYNEQF - - TRBJ2-1 TRBV14
ASSEGRAYEQY medium-sized - TRBJ2-7 TRBV9
ASSPGSTDTQY - - TRBJ2-3 TRBV18
ASSLGRGGGITDTQY hyperexpanded - TRBJ2-3 TRBV11-3
AWSVKGLSGNTIY - - TRBJ1-3 TRBV30
ASSRIQGGNQPQH - - TRBJ1-5 TRBV19
ATSTTDSNTEAF - - TRBJ1-1 TRBV15
ASSISKGQNSQGAQY - - TRBJ2-5 TRBV19
ASSQRPGSGANVLT - - TRBJ2-6 TRBV18
ASSLRQGGDTDTQY medium-sized TRBD1 TRBJ2-3 TRBV11-3
ASSRQNTEAF - - TRBJ1-1 TRBV6-8
ASRSPGTGNEKLF - TRBD1 TRBJ1-4 TRBV6-8
ASSIQGSRQPQH few - TRBJ1-5 TRBV6-8
ASSRGSNEQF - - TRBJ2-1 TRBV6-8
ASTPYGSGGRNEQF - TRBD2 TRBJ2-1 TRBV6-8
ASSPRRTRGIGNTIY few TRBD1 TRBJ1-3 TRBV11-3
ASSYARGQGGELF - TRBD1 TRBJ2-2 TRBV6-8
ASSIGRLRQTGNTIY - - TRBJ1-3 TRBV19
ASSRPNEKLF - - TRBJ1-4 TRBV18
ACLRDSHNSPLH - TRBD1 TRBJ1-6 TRBV30
ASSVGQGNTEAF - - TRBJ1-1 TRBV9
ASSAGGVQPQH - - TRBJ1-5 TRBV28
ASGPGPGAQY - - TRBJ2-5 TRBV12-5
ASSIGPTSGGARETQY - TRBD2 TRBJ2-5 TRBV19
SVVSSGANVLT - - TRBJ2-6 TRBV29-1
ASSRPTGQETQY few - TRBJ2-5 TRBV6-8
ASSFRSRSYEQY few - TRBJ2-7 TRBV11-3
ATSPGRNNSPLH - - TRBJ1-6 TRBV15
ASSEGDRDGYT few TRBD1 TRBJ1-2 TRBV9
ASSEVSLGAEAF - - TRBJ1-1 TRBV6-1
ASNHRDTEAF few - TRBJ1-1 TRBV6-8
ASSLGQSSNQPQH medium-sized TRBD1 TRBJ1-5 TRBV11-3
ASGVLSSGNTIY - - TRBJ1-3 TRBV11-3
ASRQGKRNQPQH - - TRBJ1-5 TRBV28
ASSTGAEMNTEAF few TRBD1 TRBJ1-1 TRBV6-8
ASSLVPGIEGYT few - TRBJ1-2 TRBV7-5
ASSYKQTYNEQF few - TRBJ2-1 TRBV6-8
ASSITLNTEAF few - TRBJ1-1 TRBV19
ASSRDRVSYGYT few - TRBJ1-2 TRBV7-5
ASSESGVVRNQPQH few - TRBJ1-5 TRBV10-2